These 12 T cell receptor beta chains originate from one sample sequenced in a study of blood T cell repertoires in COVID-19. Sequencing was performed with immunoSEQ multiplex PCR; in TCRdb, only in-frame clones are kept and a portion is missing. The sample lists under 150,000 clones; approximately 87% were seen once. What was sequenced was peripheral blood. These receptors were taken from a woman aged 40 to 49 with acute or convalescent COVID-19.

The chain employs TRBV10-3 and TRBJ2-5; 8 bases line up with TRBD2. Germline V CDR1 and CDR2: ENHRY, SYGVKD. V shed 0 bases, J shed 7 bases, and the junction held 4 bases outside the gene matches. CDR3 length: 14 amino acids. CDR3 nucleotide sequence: TGTGCCATCAGTGAGTCTGTAGCGGGGTTGACCCAGTACTTC. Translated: CAISESVAGLTQYF.

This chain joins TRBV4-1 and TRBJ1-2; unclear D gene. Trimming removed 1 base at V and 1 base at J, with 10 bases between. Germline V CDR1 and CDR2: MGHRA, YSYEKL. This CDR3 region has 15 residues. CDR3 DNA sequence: TGCGCCAGCAGCCAAGCTACCCGGGTTAACTATGGCTACACCTTC. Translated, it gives CASSQATRVNYGYTF.

CDR3 coding DNA: TGCGCCAGCAGCCAAGATCTGGGCAGGGCAAGATTTGGGAACACCATATATTTT. Amino acids: CASSQDLGRARFGNTIYF. This chain uses TRBV4-3 with TRBJ1-3, with a tentative D call TRBD1 (5 bases). V was clipped by 0 bases and J by 7 bases, with 22 bases between them. The CDR3 totals 18 residues. Germline CDR1 is LGHNA and CDR2 is YSLEER.

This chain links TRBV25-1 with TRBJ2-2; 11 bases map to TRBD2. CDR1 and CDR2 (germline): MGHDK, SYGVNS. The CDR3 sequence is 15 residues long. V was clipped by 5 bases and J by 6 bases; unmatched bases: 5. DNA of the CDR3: TGTGCCAGCAGTCGTCCACTAGCGGGAGCCGGGGAGCTGTTTTTT. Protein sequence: CASSRPLAGAGELFF.

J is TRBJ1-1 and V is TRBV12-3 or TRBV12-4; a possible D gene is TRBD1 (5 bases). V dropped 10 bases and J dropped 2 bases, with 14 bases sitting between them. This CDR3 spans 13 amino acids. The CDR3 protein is CATKKGTNTEAFF. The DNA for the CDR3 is TGTGCCACCAAGAAGGGGACTAACACTGAAGCTTTCTTT.

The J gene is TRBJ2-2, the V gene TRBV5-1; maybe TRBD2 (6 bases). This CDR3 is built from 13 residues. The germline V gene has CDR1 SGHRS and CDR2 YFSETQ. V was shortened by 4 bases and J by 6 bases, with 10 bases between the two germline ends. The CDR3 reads CASSAAGSGELFF. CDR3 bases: TGCGCCAGCAGCGCCGCGGGGTCCGGGGAGCTGTTTTTT.

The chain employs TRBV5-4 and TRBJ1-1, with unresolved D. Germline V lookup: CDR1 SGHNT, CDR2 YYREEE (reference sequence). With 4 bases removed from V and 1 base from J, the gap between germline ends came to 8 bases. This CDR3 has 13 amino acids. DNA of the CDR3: TGTGCCAGCAGCCTAGGTCCGAACACTGAAGCTTTCTTT. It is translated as CASSLGPNTEAFF.

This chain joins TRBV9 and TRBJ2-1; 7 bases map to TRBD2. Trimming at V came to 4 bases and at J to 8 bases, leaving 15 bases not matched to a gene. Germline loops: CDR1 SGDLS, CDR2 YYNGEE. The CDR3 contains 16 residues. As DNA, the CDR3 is TGTGCCAGCAGCTCCCCAGCGGGGATATTCAGTGATGAGCAGTTCTTC. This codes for CASSSPAGIFSDEQFF.

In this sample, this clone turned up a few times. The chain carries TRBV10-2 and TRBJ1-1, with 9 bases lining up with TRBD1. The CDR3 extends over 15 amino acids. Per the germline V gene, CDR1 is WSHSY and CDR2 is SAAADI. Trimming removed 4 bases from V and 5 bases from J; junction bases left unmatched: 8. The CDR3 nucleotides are TGCGCCAGCAGTGTCCTACAGGGGGCGCGAACTGAAGCTTTCTTT. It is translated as CASSVLQGARTEAFF.

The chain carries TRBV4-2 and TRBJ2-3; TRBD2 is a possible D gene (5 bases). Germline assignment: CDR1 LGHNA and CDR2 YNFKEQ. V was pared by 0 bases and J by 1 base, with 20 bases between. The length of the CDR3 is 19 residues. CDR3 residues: CASSQDIGLVYSGTDTQYF. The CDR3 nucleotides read TGTGCCAGCAGCCAAGATATAGGACTGGTCTATAGTGGCACAGATACGCAGTATTTT.

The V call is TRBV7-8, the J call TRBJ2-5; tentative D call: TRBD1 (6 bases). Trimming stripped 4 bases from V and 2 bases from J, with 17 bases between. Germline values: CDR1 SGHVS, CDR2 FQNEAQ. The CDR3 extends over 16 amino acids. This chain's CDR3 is CASSWDVGHLQETQYF. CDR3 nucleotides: TGTGCCAGCAGCTGGGATGTGGGACATTTACAAGAGACCCAGTACTTC.

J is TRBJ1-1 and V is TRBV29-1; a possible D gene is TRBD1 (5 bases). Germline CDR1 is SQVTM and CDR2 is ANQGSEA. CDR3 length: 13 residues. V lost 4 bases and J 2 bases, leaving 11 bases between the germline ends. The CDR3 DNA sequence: TGCAGCGTTGTGGGGGGGACCAACACTGAAGCTTTCTTT. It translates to CSVVGGTNTEAFF.